A single sample is the source of the 24 T cell receptor beta chains below, sequenced in a study of blood T cell repertoires in COVID-19. Profiling relied on immunoSEQ multiplex PCR, and the TCRdb table lists in-frame clones only, not all of them. The sample holds about 270,000 clones; 75% to 95% are singletons and the top ten take approximately 3%. The sequencing input was PBMCs or T cells enriched from blood (not recorded which). These receptors all come from a man aged 40-49 years who had been exposed to COVID-19.

The chain combines TRBV19 with TRBJ2-2; TRBD1 might be the D (6 bases). CDR3 length equals 17 residues. Germline V CDR1 and CDR2: LNHDA, SQIVND (reference sequence). The germline V and J ends were trimmed by 0 bases and 1 base, with 12 bases remaining between them. As DNA, the CDR3 is TGTGCCAGTAGTATAGACAACAGGGTAGGGAACACCGGGGAGCTGTTTTTT. Its protein is CASSIDNRVGNTGELFF. The variable domain in full, with the rest retrieved from reference TRBV19 and TRBJ2-2, is DGGITQSPKYLFRKEGQNVTLSCEQNLNHDAMYWYRQDPGQGLRLIYYSQIVNDFQKGDIAEGYSVSREKKESFPLTVTSAQKNPTAFYLCASSIDNRVGNTGELFFGEGSRLTVL.

The V gene is TRBV7-2, the J gene TRBJ2-1; TRBD2 matches 11 bases. J gave up 6 bases and V 5 bases, and 3 bases lay outside the gene matches. This CDR3 is built from 14 residues. Germline-derived CDR1 and CDR2 are SGHTA and FQGNSA. The CDR3 is CASSPGTSGNEQFF. Here the CDR3 DNA reads TGTGCCAGCAGCCCCGGGACTAGCGGCAATGAGCAGTTCTTC.

V is TRBV10-1 and J is TRBJ2-6; no clear D. Trimming removed 7 bases at V and 0 bases at J, with 7 bases between. The CDR3 contains 14 residues. In germline, CDR1 is WNHNN, CDR2 SYGVQD (reference sequence). The CDR3 loop is CASMENSGANVLTF. The CDR3 DNA is TGCGCCAGCATGGAGAACTCTGGGGCCAACGTCCTGACTTTC.

The chain carries TRBV24-1 and TRBJ1-2; 7 positions match TRBD1. Germline V gene data show CDR1 as KGHDR and CDR2 as SFDVKD. CDR3 length equals 12 residues. Trimming removed 7 bases from V and 6 bases from J; junction bases left unmatched: 4. The CDR3 DNA follows: TGTGCCACCAGAGACAGGGTTCATGGCTACACCTTC. Its protein is CATRDRVHGYTF.

V and J are TRBV6-2 or TRBV6-3 and TRBJ2-7; 14 nucleotides line up with TRBD2. V shed 6 bases, J shed 12 bases, and the junction held 10 bases outside the gene matches. The CDR3 is made up of 14 amino acids. CDR1 MNHEY and CDR2 SVGEGT come from the germline V gene. The CDR3 loop is CASSSGTSGGPRYF. The CDR3 DNA reads TGTGCCAGCAGCAGTGGGACTAGCGGGGGCCCTCGGTACTTC.

The V and J genes are TRBV5-1 and TRBJ2-7; 11 positions agree with TRBD2. Germline CDR1 is SGHRS and CDR2 is YFSETQ. Unmatched junction bases numbered 9, after V lost 4 bases and J lost 0 bases. The CDR3 sequence is 17 residues long. CDR3 sequence reads: CASSPYTGTSGSYEQYF. Written as DNA, the CDR3 is TGCGCCAGCAGCCCCTACACCGGGACTAGCGGCTCCTACGAGCAGTACTTC.

The chain links TRBV7-9 to TRBJ2-1; 8 bases map to TRBD1. Trimming removed 6 bases from V and 3 bases from J; junction bases left unmatched: 1. The CDR3 runs 13 residues. Germline CDR1 is SEHNR and CDR2 is FQNEAQ (reference sequence). The chain's CDR3 is CASRGTGYNEQFF. For the CDR3, the DNA is TGTGCCAGCAGGGGGACAGGCTACAATGAGCAGTTCTTC.

For this clone: Germline is not matched at one junction end, which may reflect a read error. The chain is built from TRBV7-3 and TRBJ2-1; the match to TRBD2 covers 16 bases. This CDR3 has 18 amino acids. CDR1 and CDR2 (germline): SGHTA, FQGTGA. The CDR3 coding sequence is TGTGTCAGCAGCCCGATGGGGACTAGCGGGAGGGCCTACAATGAGCAGTTCTTC. Its protein is CVSSPMGTSGRAYNEQFF. The full variable domain, its missing parts supplied by reference TRBV7-3 and TRBJ2-1, is GAGVSQTPSNKVTEKGKYVELRCDPISGHTALYWYRQSLGQGPEFLIYFQGTGAADDSGLPNDRFFAVRPEGSVSTLKIQRTERGDSAVYLCVSSPMGTSGRAYNEQFFGPGTRLTVL.

The chain links TRBV12-5 to TRBJ1-1; the match to TRBD1 covers 7 bases. Germline V gene sequence: CDR1 LGHNT, CDR2 FRNRAP. This CDR3 comprises 16 residues. Trimming took 6 bases from V and 0 from J; bases not matched to a gene: 10. The chain's CDR3 is CASGQNLQGLNTEAFF. The CDR3 DNA sequence: TGTGCTAGTGGCCAAAACCTACAGGGGTTGAACACTGAAGCTTTCTTT.

The V and J genes are TRBV20-1 and TRBJ2-7; 8 bases are shared with TRBD2. The germline CDR1 and CDR2 sequences are DFQATT and SNEGSKA (reference sequence). The CDR3 sequence is 15 residues long. The V and J ends lost 3 bases and 4 bases, in that order; junction bases with no gene match: 11. The CDR3 DNA follows: TGCAGTGCTAGTGAAAGCGGGAGCCCCCTGTACGAGCAGTACTTC. Its protein product is CSASESGSPLYEQYF.

The DNA of the CDR3 is TGTGCCAGCAGCTTCGACAGGATAGAGACCCAGTACTTC. Translated: CASSFDRIETQYF. The rearrangement joins TRBV7-8 to TRBJ2-5; tentatively, D is TRBD1 (6 bases). V was clipped by 3 bases and J by 4 bases, with 9 bases between them. The CDR3 is 13 amino acids. Germline-derived CDR1 and CDR2 are SGHVS and FQNEAQ. The full variable domain, rest sourced from reference TRBV7-8 and TRBJ2-5, is GAGVSQSPRYKVAKRGQDVALRCDPISGHVSLFWYQQALGQGPEFLTYFQNEAQLDKSGLPSDRFFAERPEGSVSTLKIQRTQQEDSAVYLCASSFDRIETQYFGPGTRLLVL.

The chain recombines TRBV24-1 with TRBJ2-3, with 8 nucleotides matching TRBD2. Germline CDR1 is KGHDR and CDR2 is SFDVKD. Unmatched junction bases numbered 2, after V lost 4 bases and J lost 0 bases. The CDR3 sequence is 15 residues long. CDR3 residues: CATSERGASTDTQYF. In DNA form, the CDR3 reads TGTGCCACCAGTGAGCGGGGGGCGAGCACAGATACGCAGTATTTT.

This clone has only one observation. This rearrangement joins TRBV3-1 (or the pseudogene TRBV3-2) to TRBJ1-1; D is possibly TRBD1 (6 bases). V dropped 4 bases and J dropped 5 bases, with 14 bases sitting between them. Germline V lookup: CDR1 LGHDT, CDR2 YNNKEL (reference sequence). The CDR3 spans 14 residues. The CDR3 coding sequence is TGTGCCAGCAGCCGGTCTACAGGGAGAACTGAAGCTTTCTTT. Encoded protein: CASSRSTGRTEAFF.

The chain combines TRBV27 with TRBJ1-1; maybe TRBD1 (5 bases). The CDR3 has 15 residues. The V end lost 1 base, the J end lost 3 bases, and 12 bases lay between the germline ends. CDR1 and CDR2 from the germline V gene are MNHEY and SMNVEV (reference sequence). This chain's CDR3 is CASSLFPGLDTEAFF. DNA for the CDR3: TGTGCCAGCAGTTTATTCCCAGGGCTGGACACTGAAGCTTTCTTT.

The table lists this clone with a count of one. The V call is TRBV9, the J call TRBJ2-3, with 14 bases fitting TRBD2. Losses at the gene ends were 4 bases for V and 3 bases for J; bases not matched to a gene: 7. CDR1 SGDLS and CDR2 YYNGEE come from the germline V gene. The CDR3 runs 17 residues. The CDR3 is CASSPRGLAGETDTQYF. CDR3 coding DNA: TGTGCCAGCAGCCCCCGGGGACTAGCGGGAGAAACAGATACGCAGTATTTT.

With regard to this clone: The junction departs from the called germline gene at one end, perhaps through a read error. The chain joins TRBV29-1 to TRBJ2-3, with 8 bases that match TRBD1. This CDR3 region has 16 residues. Germline lookup yields CDR1 SQVTM and CDR2 ANQGSEA. DNA of the CDR3: TGCAGCGTTCAAGAGGATTGGACAGGGTCCACAGATACGCAGTATTTT. This translates into CSVQEDWTGSTDTQYF.

The chain joins TRBV30 to TRBJ2-7, with 8 positions matching TRBD1. The length of the CDR3 is 13 residues. V was clipped by 5 bases and J by 4 bases; unmatched bases: 7. CDR1 GTSNPN and CDR2 SVGIG come from the germline V gene (reference sequence). CDR3 bases: TGTGCCTGGGGGACAGGCATCTTTTACGAGCAGTACTTC. It specifies CAWGTGIFYEQYF.

CDR3 protein: CASRFSGRPYNEQFF. For the CDR3, the DNA is TGTGCCAGCAGGTTTAGCGGGAGGCCCTACAATGAGCAGTTCTTC. V usage is TRBV13 and J usage is TRBJ2-1; 10 bases align to TRBD2. J was trimmed by 2 bases and V by 6 bases; bases with no gene match: 4. The CDR3 length is 15 residues. Per the germline V gene, CDR1 is PRHDT and CDR2 is FYEKMQ (reference sequence).

The chain carries TRBV3-1 (or the pseudogene TRBV3-2) and TRBJ1-1; 7 bases are a match to TRBD1. The CDR3 has 13 amino acids. V lost 10 bases, J lost 0 bases, and 5 bases stayed unmatched. Germline CDR1 reads LGHDT; CDR2 reads YNNKEL (reference sequence). This CDR3 reads CATRDRLNTEAFF. For the CDR3, the DNA is TGTGCCACCCGGGACAGACTGAACACTGAAGCTTTCTTT.

The chain carries TRBV19 and TRBJ1-5; D is undetermined. This CDR3 is built from 14 residues. CDR1 and CDR2 (germline): LNHDA, SQIVND (reference sequence). Trimming shortened V by 1 base and J by 1 base, and 5 bases separated the two germline ends. CDR3 nucleotides: TGTGCCAGTAGTATAGCACTGAGCAATCAGCCCCAGCATTTT. Its protein product is CASSIALSNQPQHF.

The chain carries TRBV24-1 and TRBJ1-3, with a weak D call TRBD1 (6 bases). The V end lost 4 bases, the J end lost 4 bases, and 13 bases lay between the germline ends. The CDR3 extends over 15 amino acids. Germline lookup yields CDR1 KGHDR and CDR2 SFDVKD. In nucleotides, the CDR3 is TGTGCCACCAGTGACCCTAGGGACACGGGAAACACCATATATTTT. Its protein product is CATSDPRDTGNTIYF.

The rearrangement uses TRBV11-3 and TRBJ2-2; 12 bases are shared with TRBD2. CDR3 size: 15 residues. Germline CDR1 and CDR2: SGHNT and YENEEA. J gave up 6 bases and V 3 bases, and 2 bases lay outside the gene matches. This CDR3 reads CASSLLAGGPGELFF. CDR3 DNA: TGTGCCAGCAGCTTGCTAGCGGGAGGGCCCGGGGAGCTGTTTTTT.

The chain has TRBV9 and TRBJ1-6; no clear D. With 4 bases removed from V and 7 bases from J, the gap between germline ends came to 12 bases. This CDR3 is built from 14 residues. CDR1 is SGDLS, CDR2 YYNGEE, per germline. The chain's CDR3 is CASSPPQRNSPLHF. The CDR3 coding sequence is TGTGCCAGCAGCCCGCCCCAGCGGAATTCACCCCTCCACTTT.

V is TRBV5-1 and J is TRBJ2-7, with D possibly being TRBD2 (5 bases). The V gene lost 4 bases and the J gene lost 6 bases, with 26 bases spanning the gap. Per germline, CDR1 SGHRS and CDR2 YFSETQ. The CDR3 sequence is 17 residues long. Here the CDR3 DNA reads TGCGCCAGCAGCCCAGCTTTTTCGCGGGTCGAGGACTGCGAGCAGTACTTC. This encodes CASSPAFSRVEDCEQYF.